The next 20 T cell receptor beta chains were all read from a single sample in a study of T cell responses to AZD1222 COVID-19 vaccine. Generated by immunoSEQ multiplex PCR, the TCRdb table keeps only in-frame clones and is missing some. The sample holds a few hundred thousand clones, 85% to 95% seen once. The material sequenced was peripheral blood, taken on day 0 of AZD1222 vaccination. The source of these receptors is an adult in good health.

The chain couples TRBV2 to TRBJ2-3; TRBD2 agrees at 15 bases. Germline values: CDR1 SNHLY, CDR2 FYNNEI. The ends lost 6 bases at V and 4 bases at J; junction bases unmatched: 11. CDR3 size: 18 residues. The CDR3 loop is CASRPGTSGGFVPDTQYF. The DNA for the CDR3 is TGTGCCAGCAGGCCGGGGACTAGCGGGGGGTTCGTACCAGATACGCAGTATTTT.

This rearrangement joins TRBV21-1 to TRBJ2-7; the D call in the table, TRBD2, was not verified against the DNA. TRBV21-1 is labeled a pseudogene. The CDR3 has 19 residues. CDR3 residues: CASSKENGGRRLHPYEQYF. The CDR3 DNA follows: TGTGCCAGCAGCAAAGAGAATGGAGGTCGCCGACTCCACCCCTACGAGCAGTACTTC.

The chain joins TRBV11-3 to TRBJ2-3; D unclear. The CDR3 is 13 amino acids. CDR1 is SGHNT and CDR2 is YENEEA in the germline V gene. Deletions cut 4 bases from V and 10 bases from J, with 15 bases between. CDR3 sequence: CASSSGLGTAQYF. Written as DNA, the CDR3 is TGTGCCAGCAGCTCAGGCCTTGGTACAGCGCAGTATTTT.

The chain uses TRBV10-2 and TRBJ1-5; D not certain. The ends were cut back, 0 bases at V and 7 bases at J, with 7 bases in the middle. Germline CDR1 WSHSY, CDR2 SAAADI. The CDR3 length is 13 residues. CDR3 amino acids: CASSESTGQPQHF. CDR3 sequence (DNA): TGCGCCAGCAGTGAGTCAACGGGACAGCCCCAGCATTTT.

V is TRBV21-1 and J is TRBJ2-1; TRBD1 is taken as the D call from the table, unchecked against the DNA. TRBV21-1 is a known pseudogene. CDR3 length equals 16 residues. This chain's CDR3 is CASSKGTDDSYNEQFF. Written as DNA, the CDR3 is TGTGCCAGCAGCAAAGGGACAGACGATTCCTACAATGAGCAGTTCTTC.

CDR3 DNA sequence: TGTGCCAGCAGCCAAGATCGGATCGGGAGGTTGGAGTTCTTC. It specifies CASSQDRIGRLEFF. This chain uses TRBV4-2 with TRBJ2-1; 7 nucleotides line up with TRBD2. Germline values: CDR1 LGHNA, CDR2 YNFKEQ. The J segment lost 14 bases and the V segment lost 0 bases, leaving 10 bases of the junction unmatched. The CDR3 totals 14 residues.

The rearrangement uses TRBV5-5 and TRBJ1-1; D is uncertain. From germline, CDR1 is SGHKS and CDR2 YYEKEE (reference sequence). The CDR3 has 14 residues. Trimming took 2 bases from V and 6 from J, leaving 14 bases between them. The CDR3 reads CASSFRVGGSEAFF. The CDR3 DNA sequence: TGTGCCAGCAGCTTTAGGGTGGGAGGGTCTGAAGCTTTCTTT.

J is TRBJ2-3 and V is TRBV16; 9 bases map to TRBD2. Losses at the gene ends were 0 bases for V and 0 bases for J; bases not matched to a gene: 1. Germline CDR1 and CDR2: KGHSY and FQNENV. The CDR3 runs to 16 residues. The CDR3 DNA follows: TGTGCCAGCAGCCAATCCCTAGCGGGAAGCACAGATACGCAGTATTTT. It encodes CASSQSLAGSTDTQYF.

The chain couples TRBV20-1 to TRBJ2-3; D is uncertain. CDR1 is DFQATT and CDR2 is SNEGSKA in the germline V gene (reference sequence). CDR3 size: 13 residues. The V end lost 3 bases, the J end lost 1 base, and 8 bases lay between the germline ends. CDR3 DNA sequence: TGCAGTGCTAGTCGACCCGGCACAGATACGCAGTATTTT. It is translated as CSASRPGTDTQYF.

The chain joins TRBV6-2 or TRBV6-3 to TRBJ2-1, with 9 positions matching TRBD2. The CDR3 totals 18 residues. Germline lookup yields CDR1 MNHEY and CDR2 SVGEGT. The trim removed 4 bases at V and 4 bases at J, leaving 14 bases unmatched. CDR3 residues: CASSWPERGREEYNEQFF. As DNA, the CDR3 is TGTGCCAGCAGTTGGCCGGAACGCGGGAGGGAAGAATACAATGAGCAGTTCTTC.

This rearrangement joins TRBV19 to TRBJ1-5, with D maybe TRBD1 (5 bases). Germline V gene data show CDR1 as LNHDA and CDR2 as SQIVND (reference sequence). The CDR3 is made up of 15 amino acids. The V and J ends lost 8 bases and 9 bases respectively, with 23 bases between them. CDR3 loop: CASAAGAAERVPQHF. CDR3 bases: TGTGCCAGTGCCGCCGGGGCTGCCGAAAGGGTGCCCCAGCATTTT. Supplemented by reference TRBV19 and TRBJ1-5, the full variable domain reads DGGITQSPKYLFRKEGQNVTLSCEQNLNHDAMYWYRQDPGQGLRLIYYSQIVNDFQKGDIAEGYSVSREKKESFPLTVTSAQKNPTAFYLCASAAGAAERVPQHFGDGTRLSIL.

The gene calls are TRBV29-1 and TRBJ2-2; D is ambiguous. The CDR3 is made up of 13 amino acids. The germline CDR1 and CDR2 sequences are SQVTM and ANQGSEA. Trimming left V 4 bases short and J 1 base short, with 7 bases between. CDR3 sequence: CSVGHMNTGELFF. For the CDR3, the DNA is TGCAGCGTTGGACATATGAACACCGGGGAGCTGTTTTTT.

This chain links TRBV18 with TRBJ1-1; D unclear. CDR3 size: 14 residues. Trimming removed 2 bases at V and 0 bases at J, with 7 bases between. Per the germline V gene, CDR1 is KGHSH and CDR2 is LQKENI. The CDR3: CASSPSAMNTEAFF. As DNA, the CDR3 is TGTGCCAGCTCACCATCTGCGATGAACACTGAAGCTTTCTTT.

This CDR3 reads CASSSGTANTEAFF. The CDR3 DNA follows: TGTGCCAGCTCTTCCGGGACTGCGAACACTGAAGCTTTCTTT. The rearrangement uses TRBV18 and TRBJ1-1; TRBD1 is a possible D gene (5 bases). Germline CDR1 is KGHSH and CDR2 is LQKENI. Deletions cut 6 bases from V and 1 base from J, with 12 bases between. The CDR3 contains 14 residues.

The CDR3 sequence: CASSLGGAKLENEQFF. The CDR3, as DNA: TGTGCCAGCAGCTTAGGGGGGGCTAAGTTAGAAAATGAGCAGTTCTTC. J is TRBJ2-1 and V is TRBV7-3; the D gene is possibly TRBD2 (7 bases). The CDR3 sequence is 16 residues long. V shed 2 bases and J shed 7 bases, with 18 bases lying between them. CDR1 and CDR2 (germline): SGHTA, FQGTGA.

CDR3 sequence (DNA): TGTGCCAGCAGCTTACGAGCGTCGAGCTCCTACAATGAGCAGTTCTTC. Its translation: CASSLRASSSYNEQFF. The chain employs TRBV7-2 and TRBJ2-1, with D hard to call. Deletions cut 2 bases from V and 0 bases from J, with 11 bases between. This CDR3 is 16 amino acids long. The germline CDR1 and CDR2 sequences are SGHTA and FQGNSA.

This chain links TRBV5-5 with TRBJ1-1; no reliable D call. Germline V gene data show CDR1 as SGHKS and CDR2 as YYEKEE (reference sequence). The V and J ends lost 0 bases and 1 base respectively, with 4 bases between them. CDR3 size: 13 residues. The CDR3 bases are TGTGCCAGCAGCTTGGAACGGAACACTGAAGCTTTCTTT. Amino acid sequence: CASSLERNTEAFF.

The genes are TRBV7-8 and TRBJ2-7; TRBD2 matches 11 bases. This CDR3 contains 14 residues. The germline V gene encodes CDR1 SGHVS and CDR2 FQNEAQ. Germline trimming cut 5 bases from V and 4 bases from J; bases unmatched to any gene: 4. CDR3 amino acids: CASSILAGVYEQYF. As DNA, the CDR3 is TGTGCCAGCAGCATACTAGCGGGGGTGTACGAGCAGTACTTC.

The CDR3 reads CASSPTGRPNTEAFF. The CDR3 DNA sequence: TGTGCCAGCAGCCCCACAGGGAGACCGAACACTGAAGCTTTCTTT. The chain has TRBV5-4 and TRBJ1-1, with a weak D call TRBD1 (6 bases). CDR3 length: 15 amino acids. Trimming left V 4 bases short and J 1 base short, with 14 bases between. Germline V lookup: CDR1 SGHNT, CDR2 YYREEE (reference sequence).

This clone appeared a single time. The rearrangement joins TRBV4-1 to TRBJ1-1; the D is unclear. Trimming pared 0 bases from V and 0 bases from J, leaving 14 bases between. The CDR3 is 17 amino acids. Germline assignment: CDR1 MGHRA and CDR2 YSYEKL. The CDR3 loop reads CASSQEALQAMNTEAFF. CDR3 coding DNA: TGCGCCAGCAGCCAAGAGGCCCTTCAGGCCATGAACACTGAAGCTTTCTTT.